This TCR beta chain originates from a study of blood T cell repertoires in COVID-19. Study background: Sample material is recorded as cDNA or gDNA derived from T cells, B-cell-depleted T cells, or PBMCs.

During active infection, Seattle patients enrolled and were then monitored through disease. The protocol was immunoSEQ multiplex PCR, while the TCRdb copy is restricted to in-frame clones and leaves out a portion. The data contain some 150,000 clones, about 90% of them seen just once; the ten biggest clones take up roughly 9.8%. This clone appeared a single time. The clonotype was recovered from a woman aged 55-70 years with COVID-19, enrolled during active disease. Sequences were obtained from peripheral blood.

CDR3 DNA: TGTGCCAGCAGCCTACAGGGGGTTAGCTCCTATAATTCACCCCTCCACTTT. Its protein is CASSLQGVSSYNSPLHF. The V call is TRBV7-2, the J call TRBJ1-6; TRBD1 matches at 8 bases. Germline V gene data show CDR1 as SGHTA and CDR2 as FQGNSA. This CDR3 is built from 17 residues. V shed 5 bases, J shed 0 bases, and the junction held 6 bases outside the gene matches.